Reported below is one TCR beta chain. Its antigen is undetermined. At one boundary the junction diverges from the germline segment, which might be a read error. The source of the sample is a study of response to subunit inactivated influenza vaccine. Study results and caveats: Seasonal influenza vaccination, on each occasion, was suggested by the authors to recruit few new T cells.

In germline, CDR1 is KGHDR, CDR2 SFDVKD. This CDR3 contains 15 residues. TCRdb recomputed calls from the RT-PCR reads with MiXCR, one row per CDR3 protein. The repertoire consists of some 800,000 distinct CDR3 sequences, with approximately 21% occurring once and the leading ten covering 10%. This receptor was obtained from a man aged 50 to 60 who received an inactivated influenza vaccine. The chain joins TRBV24-1 to TRBJ2-1; 9 nucleotides match TRBD1. The input for sequencing was PBMCs from blood, taken more than 4 days after vaccination. CDR3 sequence: CATSETGQGGNGQFF. CDR3 coding DNA: TGTGCCACCAGTGAAACGGGACAGGGAGGTAATGGGCAGTTCTTC.